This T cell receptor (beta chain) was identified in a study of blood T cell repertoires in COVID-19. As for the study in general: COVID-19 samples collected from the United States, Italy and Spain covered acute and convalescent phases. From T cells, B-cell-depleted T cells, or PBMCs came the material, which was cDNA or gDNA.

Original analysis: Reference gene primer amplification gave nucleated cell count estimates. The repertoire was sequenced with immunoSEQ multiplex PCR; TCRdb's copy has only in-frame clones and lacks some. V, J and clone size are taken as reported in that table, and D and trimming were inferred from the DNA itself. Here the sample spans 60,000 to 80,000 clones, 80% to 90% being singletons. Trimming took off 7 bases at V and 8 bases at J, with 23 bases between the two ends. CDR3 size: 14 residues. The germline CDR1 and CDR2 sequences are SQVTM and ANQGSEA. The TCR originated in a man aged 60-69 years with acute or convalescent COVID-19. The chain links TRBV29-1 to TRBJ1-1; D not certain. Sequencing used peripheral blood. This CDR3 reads CSGDRGLNTVEAFF. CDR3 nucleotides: TGCAGCGGTGACCGGGGTCTGAACACTGTGGAAGCTTTCTTT.